The 11 T cell receptor beta chains listed next were all sequenced from one sample in a study of cytomegalovirus exposure and HLA in healthy donors (dated by TCRdb to 2017 to 2019). Libraries were constructed by the immunoSEQ multiplex PCR assay. The multiplex PCR relied on a mix of 60 forward primers for TCR Vbeta segments and 13 reverse primers for TCR Jbeta segments. TCRdb took over this immuneACCESS table, retaining in-frame rearrangements with V and J assigned. Such tables are incomplete; in checked studies, under half of the missing clones stem from an unresolved V gene, and the remainder is unexplained. Present in this sample are about 130,000 clones, about 81% of which were seen just once. Jointly, the top ten make up just over 8% of the sample. The specimen sequenced was PBMCs. The receptor source for this set is a woman between 45 and 65 years old in good health and CMV-seropositive.

The rearrangement links TRBV9 to TRBJ2-1; D is perhaps TRBD2 (6 bases). Germline V gene data show CDR1 as SGDLS and CDR2 as YYNGEE. CDR3 size: 15 residues. The V gene lost 0 bases and the J gene lost 5 bases, with 12 bases spanning the gap. The CDR3 here is CASSVVGGTHNEQFF. In nucleotides, the CDR3 is TGTGCCAGCAGCGTAGTGGGGGGAACGCACAATGAGCAGTTCTTC.

J is TRBJ1-3 and V is TRBV7-6; the D gene is possibly TRBD1 (5 bases). Germline CDR1 reads SGHVS; CDR2 reads FNYEAQ. This CDR3 spans 14 amino acids. V lost 5 bases and J lost 2, with 10 bases in between. The CDR3 region has the DNA TGTGCCAGCAGCCCCAGGACAACTGGAAACACCATATATTTT. Translated: CASSPRTTGNTIYF. The variable domain in full, completed from reference TRBV7-6 and TRBJ1-3, reads GAGVSQSPRYKVTKRGQDVALRCDPISGHVSLYWYRQALGQGPEFLTYFNYEAQQDKSGLPNDRFSAERPEGSISTLTIQRTEQRDSAMYRCASSPRTTGNTIYFGEGSWLTVV.

This clone was counted a few times. The chain couples TRBV5-1 to TRBJ1-2; D uncertain. Trimming shortened V by 0 bases and J by 3 bases, and 12 bases separated the two germline ends. CDR3 length: 15 residues. From germline, CDR1 is SGHRS and CDR2 YFSETQ. CDR3 protein: CASSLVPGNDYGYTF. CDR3 nucleotides: TGCGCCAGCAGCTTGGTTCCGGGGAACGACTATGGCTACACCTTC.

The chain recombines TRBV2 with TRBJ1-2; maybe TRBD1 (5 bases). V was pared by 5 bases and J by 4 bases, with 14 bases between. The CDR3 is 14 residues long. Looked up from germline, CDR1 is SNHLY and CDR2 is FYNNEI. The CDR3 loop is CASSPGSYGYGYTF. CDR3 nucleotides: TGTGCCAGCAGTCCAGGGTCGTATGGCTATGGCTACACCTTC.

This clone was counted only a few times. The genes are TRBV27 and TRBJ1-2, with a tentative D call TRBD1 (5 bases). Trimming removed 0 bases at V and 4 bases at J, with 12 bases between. This CDR3 spans 15 amino acids. Germline loops: CDR1 MNHEY, CDR2 SMNVEV (reference sequence). CDR3 nucleotides: TGTGCCAGCAGTTTATCGTCGGGGGTTCTCTATGGCTACACCTTC. Encoded protein: CASSLSSGVLYGYTF.

The chain joins TRBV30 to TRBJ2-3; D unclear. The CDR3 extends over 12 amino acids. Per germline, CDR1 GTSNPN and CDR2 SVGIG (reference sequence). V gave up 2 bases and J gave up 8 bases, with 11 bases separating them. The CDR3 sequence is CAWSPSSLTQYF. CDR3 DNA sequence: TGTGCCTGGAGTCCCTCTTCACTTACGCAGTATTTT.

The table lists this clone with a count of one. The gene calls are TRBV27 and TRBJ1-2; D possibly corresponds to TRBD1 (5 bases). This CDR3 comprises 11 residues. V lost 10 bases and J lost 4, with 10 bases in between. Per germline, CDR1 MNHEY and CDR2 SMNVEV (reference sequence). This chain's CDR3 is CATSQGYGYTF. In nucleotides, the CDR3 is TGTGCCACCTCCCAGGGCTATGGCTACACCTTC.

There are a few counts of this clone. In nucleotides, the CDR3 is TGTGCCAGTAGTATAAGTCGGACAGGGTATCAGCCCCAGCATTTT. It translates to CASSISRTGYQPQHF. The chain has TRBV19 and TRBJ1-5, with 8 nucleotides matching TRBD1. Germline lookup yields CDR1 LNHDA and CDR2 SQIVND (reference sequence). After removal of 2 bases from V and 5 bases from J, the junction contained 5 bases not matched to a gene. CDR3 length: 15 residues. Together with reference TRBV19 and TRBJ1-5, the CDR3 gives the full variable domain: DGGITQSPKYLFRKEGQNVTLSCEQNLNHDAMYWYRQDPGQGLRLIYYSQIVNDFQKGDIAEGYSVSREKKESFPLTVTSAQKNPTAFYLCASSISRTGYQPQHFGDGTRLSIL.

The J gene is TRBJ2-5, the V gene TRBV13; D remains unclear. Per the germline V gene, CDR1 is PRHDT and CDR2 is FYEKMQ (reference sequence). CDR3 length equals 12 residues. V was trimmed by 3 bases and J by 4 bases, leaving 6 bases between them. This CDR3 reads CASSFAGETQYF. The CDR3 DNA follows: TGTGCCAGCAGCTTTGCAGGAGAGACCCAGTACTTC.

This chain uses TRBV5-1 with TRBJ2-3; weak D call: TRBD2 (6 bases). The CDR3 consists of 14 residues. CDR1 and CDR2 from the germline V gene are SGHRS and YFSETQ. V was trimmed by 4 bases and J by 2 bases, leaving 11 bases between them. CDR3 bases: TGCGCCAGCAGCAAAGGGGACTTCACAGATACGCAGTATTTT. It yields the protein CASSKGDFTDTQYF.

This chain links TRBV6-5 with TRBJ1-1, with TRBD1 identical over 9 bases. CDR3 length equals 15 residues. The V gene end was trimmed by 5 bases and the J gene end by 3 bases; junction bases not matched to a gene: 7. Germline V gene lookup returns CDR1 MNHEY and CDR2 SVGAGI. The CDR3 region is CASSLYRGRDTEAFF. CDR3 sequence (DNA): TGTGCCAGCAGTCTATACAGGGGGCGGGACACTGAAGCTTTCTTT.